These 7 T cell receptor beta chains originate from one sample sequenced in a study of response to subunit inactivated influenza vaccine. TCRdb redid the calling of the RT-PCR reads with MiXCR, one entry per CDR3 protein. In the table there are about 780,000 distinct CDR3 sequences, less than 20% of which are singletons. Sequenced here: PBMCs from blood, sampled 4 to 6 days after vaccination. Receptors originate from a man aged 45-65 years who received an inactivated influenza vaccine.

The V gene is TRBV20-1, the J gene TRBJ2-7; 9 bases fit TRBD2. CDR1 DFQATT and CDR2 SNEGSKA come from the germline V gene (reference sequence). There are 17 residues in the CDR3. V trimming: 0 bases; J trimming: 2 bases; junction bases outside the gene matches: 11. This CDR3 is CSARDEFRTSATYEQYF. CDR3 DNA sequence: TGCAGTGCTAGAGATGAATTCCGGACTAGCGCCACCTACGAGCAGTACTTC.

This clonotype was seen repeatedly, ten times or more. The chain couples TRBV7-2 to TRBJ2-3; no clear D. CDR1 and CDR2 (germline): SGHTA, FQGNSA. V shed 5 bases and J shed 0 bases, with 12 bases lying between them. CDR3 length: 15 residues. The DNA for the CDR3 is TGTGCCAGCAGCCTATCCGTTCAGAGCACAGATACGCAGTATTTT. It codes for CASSLSVQSTDTQYF.

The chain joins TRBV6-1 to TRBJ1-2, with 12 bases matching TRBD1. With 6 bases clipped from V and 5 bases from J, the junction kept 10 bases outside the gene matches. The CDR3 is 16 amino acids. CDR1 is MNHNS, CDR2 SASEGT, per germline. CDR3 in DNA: TGTGCCAGCAGCCCGATAGGGACAGGGGGCAGTTATGGCTACACCTTC. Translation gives CASSPIGTGGSYGYTF.

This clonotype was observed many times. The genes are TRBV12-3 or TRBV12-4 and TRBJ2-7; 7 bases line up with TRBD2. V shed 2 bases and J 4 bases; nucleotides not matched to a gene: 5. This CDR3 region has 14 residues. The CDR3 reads CASSLMAGAYEQYF. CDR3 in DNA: TGTGCCAGCAGTTTAATGGCGGGAGCGTACGAGCAGTACTTC.

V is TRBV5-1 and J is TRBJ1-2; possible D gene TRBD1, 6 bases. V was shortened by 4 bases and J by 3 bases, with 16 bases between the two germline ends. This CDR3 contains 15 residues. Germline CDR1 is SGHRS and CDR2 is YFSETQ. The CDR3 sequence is CASSPGTSSYYGYTF. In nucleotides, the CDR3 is TGCGCCAGCAGCCCCGGGACATCCTCGTACTATGGCTACACCTTC.

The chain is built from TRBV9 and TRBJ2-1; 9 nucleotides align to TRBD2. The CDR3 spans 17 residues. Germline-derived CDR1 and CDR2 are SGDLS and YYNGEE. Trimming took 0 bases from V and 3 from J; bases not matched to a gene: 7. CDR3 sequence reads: CASSVGLAGAVYNEQFF. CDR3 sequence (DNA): TGTGCCAGCAGCGTAGGATTAGCGGGAGCGGTCTACAATGAGCAGTTCTTC.

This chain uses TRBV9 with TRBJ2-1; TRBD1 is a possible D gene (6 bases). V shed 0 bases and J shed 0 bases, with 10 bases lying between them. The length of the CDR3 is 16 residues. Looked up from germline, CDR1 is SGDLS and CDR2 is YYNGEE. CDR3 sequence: CASSVDSGHSYNEQFF. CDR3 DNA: TGTGCCAGCAGCGTAGATTCGGGACACTCCTACAATGAGCAGTTCTTC. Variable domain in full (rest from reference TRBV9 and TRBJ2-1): DSGVTQTPKHLITATGQRVTLRCSPRSGDLSVYWYQQSLDQGLQFLIQYYNGEERAKGNILERFSAQQFPDLHSELNLSSLELGDSALYFCASSVDSGHSYNEQFFGPGTRLTVL.